What follows are 9 T cell receptor beta chains derived from one specimen sequenced in a study of blood T cell repertoires in COVID-19. Measured with immunoSEQ multiplex PCR; TCRdb has only the in-frame clones, and not every one. The table shows more than 200,000 clones, with more than 65% occurring only once. The sequenced sample was peripheral blood. These receptors were taken from a man aged 45 to 65 with active or convalescent COVID-19.

This chain joins TRBV29-1 and TRBJ1-1, with a weak D call TRBD1 (6 bases). The germline CDR1 and CDR2 sequences are SQVTM and ANQGSEA. V lost 7 bases and J lost 4, with 13 bases in between. The length of the CDR3 is 12 residues. The CDR3: CSALTGITEAFF. CDR3 DNA: TGCAGCGCCTTAACAGGGATCACTGAAGCTTTCTTT.

The chain carries TRBV3-1 (or the pseudogene TRBV3-2) and TRBJ1-6, with a weak D call TRBD1 (6 bases). The germline V and J ends were trimmed by 1 base and 5 bases, with 12 bases remaining between them. The germline V gene encodes CDR1 LGHDT and CDR2 YNNKEL (reference sequence). The CDR3 has 16 residues. DNA of the CDR3: TGTGCCAGCAGCCAAGGAGGGGGTTTCAATAATTCACCCCTCCACTTT. Translated, it gives CASSQGGGFNNSPLHF.

The J gene is TRBJ2-1, the V gene TRBV28, with 9 bases fitting TRBD1. Looked up from germline, CDR1 is MDHEN and CDR2 is SYDVKM. V lost 3 bases to trimming and J lost 4 bases; unmatched junction nucleotides: 4. The CDR3 totals 15 residues. The CDR3 nucleotides are TGTGCCAGCAGTTTTCTGGGACAGGGTTACAATGAGCAGTTCTTC. It is translated as CASSFLGQGYNEQFF.

The V gene is TRBV15, the J gene TRBJ1-5; D is possibly TRBD1 (5 bases). CDR3 length equals 12 residues. Germline V gene sequence: CDR1 LNHNV, CDR2 YYDKDF (reference sequence). The ends were cut back, 4 bases at V and 11 bases at J, with 12 bases in the middle. CDR3 DNA: TGTGCCACCAGCAAAGGGGAACGGGCCCAGCATTTT. Translating gives CATSKGERAQHF.

The chain recombines TRBV4-3 with TRBJ1-2, with D possibly matching TRBD1 (5 bases). This CDR3 spans 14 amino acids. The ends were cut back, 5 bases at V and 5 bases at J, with 15 bases in the middle. Germline assignment: CDR1 LGHNA and CDR2 YSLEER. The chain's CDR3 is CASSSGRGPYGYTF. CDR3 in DNA: TGCGCCAGCAGCAGCGGGCGGGGCCCGTATGGCTACACCTTC.

J is TRBJ1-1 and V is TRBV9, with 8 bases matching TRBD1. CDR3 size: 16 residues. J gave up 0 bases and V 0 bases, and 4 bases lay outside the gene matches. CDR1 is SGDLS and CDR2 is YYNGEE in the germline V gene. The CDR3 DNA reads TGTGCCAGCAGCGTAGCGGGACAGGTAATGAACACTGAAGCTTTCTTT. Protein product: CASSVAGQVMNTEAFF. Combining the CDR3 with reference TRBV9 and TRBJ1-1 gives the whole variable domain DSGVTQTPKHLITATGQRVTLRCSPRSGDLSVYWYQQSLDQGLQFLIQYYNGEERAKGNILERFSAQQFPDLHSELNLSSLELGDSALYFCASSVAGQVMNTEAFFGQGTRLTVV.

This chain uses TRBV7-2 with TRBJ2-2, with a weak D call TRBD2 (6 bases). Between the trimmed V and J ends, which lost 5 bases and 2 bases, there was a span of 12 bases. Germline V CDR1 and CDR2: SGHTA, FQGNSA. CDR3 length equals 15 residues. The CDR3 nucleotides are TGTGCCAGCAGCCCTGGCGGGGTTAACACCGGGGAGCTGTTTTTT. This encodes CASSPGGVNTGELFF.

The chain is built from TRBV15 and TRBJ1-4, with 8 bases matching TRBD1. Germline loops: CDR1 LNHNV, CDR2 YYDKDF (reference sequence). This CDR3 is built from 16 residues. J was trimmed by 5 bases and V by 3 bases; bases with no gene match: 8. CDR3 amino acids: CATSRGSQGANEKLFF. DNA of the CDR3: TGTGCCACCAGCAGGGGATCTCAGGGGGCGAATGAAAAACTGTTTTTT.

This clone appeared a single time. The chain is built from TRBV3-1 (or the pseudogene TRBV3-2) and TRBJ2-5; 12 positions match TRBD2. The junction had 10 bases not matched to a gene; V was cut back by 1 base and J by 4 bases. Looked up from germline, CDR1 is LGHDT and CDR2 is YNNKEL (reference sequence). The CDR3 has 18 residues. CDR3 protein: CASSQGWLAGGQGETQYF. In nucleotides, the CDR3 is TGTGCCAGCAGCCAAGGATGGCTAGCGGGGGGGCAGGGAGAGACCCAGTACTTC.